Following are 29 T cell receptor beta chains from one sample sequenced in a study of T cell changes during pregnancy in multiple sclerosis. The table came from immunoSEQ multiplex PCR; TCRdb's copy has only in-frame clones and leaves some out. The table includes more than 25,000 clones, 89% detected once. Sequenced material: CD8+ T cells from peripheral blood mononuclear cells, taken in the third trimester of pregnancy. The receptors derive from a female donor with multiple sclerosis, enrolled in a pregnancy study.

CDR3 residues: CASSPSWGENTEAFF. In nucleotides, the CDR3 is TGTGCCAGCAGCCCTTCGTGGGGAGAGAACACTGAAGCTTTCTTT. The chain combines TRBV2 with TRBJ1-1; D call uncertain. The CDR3 has 15 residues. Germline-derived CDR1 and CDR2 are SNHLY and FYNNEI. Trimming left V 6 bases short and J 1 base short, with 15 bases between. The entire variable domain, with the rest obtained from reference TRBV2 and TRBJ1-1, is as follows: EPEVTQTPSHQVTQMGQEVILRCVPISNHLYFYWYRQILGQKVEFLVSFYNNEISEKSEIFDDQFSVERPDGSNFTLKIRSTKLEDSAMYFCASSPSWGENTEAFFGQGTRLTVV.

This chain joins TRBV19 and TRBJ1-5; D is unresolved. Looked up from germline, CDR1 is LNHDA and CDR2 is SQIVND (reference sequence). This CDR3 region has 17 residues. V was cut by 9 bases and J by 2 bases, with 23 bases left in between. CDR3 sequence reads: CARYEGGRRRRNQPQHF. CDR3 coding DNA: TGTGCCAGGTATGAGGGCGGCCGCCGACGACGCAATCAGCCCCAGCATTTT.

The CDR3 loop reads CASSLDRGRNQPQHF. CDR3 sequence (DNA): TGTGCCAGCAGCCTGGACAGGGGGCGGAATCAGCCCCAGCATTTT. The rearrangement links TRBV2 to TRBJ1-5; 11 nucleotides agree with TRBD1. The CDR3 loop spans 15 amino acids. V lost 6 bases, J lost 4 bases, and 5 bases stayed unmatched. CDR1 SNHLY and CDR2 FYNNEI come from the germline V gene. Supplemented by reference TRBV2 and TRBJ1-5, the full variable domain reads EPEVTQTPSHQVTQMGQEVILRCVPISNHLYFYWYRQILGQKVEFLVSFYNNEISEKSEIFDDQFSVERPDGSNFTLKIRSTKLEDSAMYFCASSLDRGRNQPQHFGDGTRLSIL.

The chain joins TRBV9 to TRBJ2-5, with 8 nucleotides matching TRBD2. The CDR3 extends over 15 amino acids. The trim removed 4 bases at V and 5 bases at J, leaving 10 bases unmatched. Germline-derived CDR1 and CDR2 are SGDLS and YYNGEE. The CDR3 reads CASSTSTGGWETQYF. In DNA, the CDR3 is TGTGCCAGCAGCACATCGACGGGGGGGTGGGAGACCCAGTACTTC.

The chain is built from TRBV14 and TRBJ1-1, with 9 nucleotides matching TRBD1. The CDR3 contains 13 residues. The germline CDR1 and CDR2 sequences are SGHDN and FVKESK. The junction had 8 bases not matched to a gene; V was cut back by 4 bases and J by 11 bases. The CDR3 sequence: CASSRTGGPTAFF. CDR3 nucleotide sequence: TGTGCCAGCAGCCGCACAGGGGGCCCTACGGCTTTCTTT. The entire variable domain, with the rest obtained from reference TRBV14 and TRBJ1-1, is as follows: EAGVTQFPSHSVIEKGQTVTLRCDPISGHDNLYWYRRVMGKEIKFLLHFVKESKQDESGMPNNRFLAERTGGTYSTLKVQPAELEDSGVYFCASSRTGGPTAFFGQGTRLTVV.

The sample holds a few counts of this clone. This chain connects TRBV2 to TRBJ1-1; perhaps TRBD1 as D (6 bases). This CDR3 has 14 amino acids. The germline gives CDR1 SNHLY, CDR2 FYNNEI. V lost 5 bases, J lost 1 base, and 11 bases lay in between. The CDR3 protein is CASSRDRTNTEAFF. The CDR3 DNA is TGTGCCAGCAGTCGCGACAGGACGAACACTGAAGCTTTCTTT. Drawing the rest from reference TRBV2 and TRBJ1-1, the complete variable domain is EPEVTQTPSHQVTQMGQEVILRCVPISNHLYFYWYRQILGQKVEFLVSFYNNEISEKSEIFDDQFSVERPDGSNFTLKIRSTKLEDSAMYFCASSRDRTNTEAFFGQGTRLTVV.

DNA of the CDR3: TGTGCCAGCAGCTTAACCCCTCGGGACTCGAATGGCTACACCTTC. Translation: CASSLTPRDSNGYTF. The chain couples TRBV5-6 to TRBJ1-2, with a possible D match to TRBD1 (5 bases). CDR1 and CDR2 from the germline V gene are SGHDT and YYEEEE. CDR3 length: 15 amino acids. With 2 bases removed from V and 6 bases from J, the gap between germline ends came to 17 bases.

On this clone itself: Sequence at one end of the junction differs from germline and may be a read error. This chain uses TRBV7-9 with TRBJ2-3; TRBD2 aligns across 7 bases. This CDR3 is 11 amino acids long. Germline V gene lookup returns CDR1 SEHNR and CDR2 FQNEAQ (reference sequence). CDR3 bases: TGTGCCAGCAGCCTCGACCGACGGGAGGATTTT. Protein: CASSLDRREDF.

The rearrangement joins TRBV9 to TRBJ2-6; tentatively, D is TRBD1 (6 bases). CDR1 and CDR2 (germline): SGDLS, YYNGEE. V lost 3 bases, J lost 0 bases, and 10 bases lay in between. The CDR3 runs 16 residues. The CDR3 bases are TGTGCCAGCAGCGCCTACAGGGCCTCTGGGGCCAACGTCCTGACTTTC. This translates into CASSAYRASGANVLTF. The variable domain in full, with the rest retrieved from reference TRBV9 and TRBJ2-6, is DSGVTQTPKHLITATGQRVTLRCSPRSGDLSVYWYQQSLDQGLQFLIQYYNGEERAKGNILERFSAQQFPDLHSELNLSSLELGDSALYFCASSAYRASGANVLTFGAGSRLTVL.

The rearrangement joins TRBV7-9 to TRBJ2-1, with 10 bases aligning to TRBD1. This CDR3 is built from 15 residues. Germline CDR1 and CDR2: SEHNR and FQNEAQ (reference sequence). J lost 8 bases, V lost 7 bases, and 11 bases had no gene match. CDR3 region: CASTNQGQGVDEQFF. The CDR3 DNA reads TGTGCCAGCACCAATCAAGGACAGGGGGTGGATGAGCAGTTCTTC.

The chain has TRBV28 and TRBJ2-7, with D maybe TRBD1 (6 bases). Trimming removed 3 bases from V and 6 bases from J, with 12 bases in between. Germline V lookup: CDR1 MDHEN, CDR2 SYDVKM. The CDR3 is made up of 13 amino acids. In DNA, the CDR3 is TGTGCCAGCAGTTTTAGACAGGTTAGCGAGCAGTACTTC. Encoded protein: CASSFRQVSEQYF.

This rearrangement joins TRBV28 to TRBJ1-1; D gene uncertain. Germline CDR1 is MDHEN and CDR2 is SYDVKM. The CDR3 loop spans 12 amino acids. Trimming cost V 2 bases and J 9 bases, with 10 bases left between them. The CDR3 region has the DNA TGTGCCAGCAGTTTAAGGAGTGATAAAGCTTTCTTT. Its protein product is CASSLRSDKAFF.

The chain joins TRBV9 to TRBJ2-1; 13 bases map to TRBD2. There are 15 residues in the CDR3. Trimming at V came to 6 bases and at J to 7 bases, leaving 7 bases not matched to a gene. Per the germline V gene, CDR1 is SGDLS and CDR2 is YYNGEE. The CDR3 reads CASIRTSGRPNEQFF. CDR3 bases: TGTGCCAGCATAAGGACTAGCGGGAGACCGAATGAGCAGTTCTTC.

The V and J genes are TRBV10-1 and TRBJ1-1; 11 bases match TRBD1. After removal of 0 bases from V and 0 bases from J, the junction contained 3 bases not matched to a gene. This CDR3 spans 17 amino acids. CDR1 WNHNN and CDR2 SYGVQD come from the germline V gene (reference sequence). The CDR3 DNA reads TGCGCCAGCAGTGAGTCGGGGACAGGGGGATTGAACACTGAAGCTTTCTTT. Translated: CASSESGTGGLNTEAFF.

The chain combines TRBV19 with TRBJ1-2, with 10 bases fitting TRBD1. Germline trimming cut 7 bases from V and 0 bases from J; bases unmatched to any gene: 5. This CDR3 is built from 15 residues. Germline V lookup: CDR1 LNHDA, CDR2 SQIVND (reference sequence). This chain's CDR3 is CASTGQGISNYGYTF. The CDR3 bases are TGTGCCAGTACGGGACAGGGGATCTCTAACTATGGCTACACCTTC.

The V and J genes are TRBV4-1 and TRBJ2-5, with a tentative D call TRBD2 (6 bases). Germline V gives CDR1 MGHRA, CDR2 YSYEKL. V lost 0 bases to trimming and J lost 4 bases, with 6 bases between them. The CDR3 totals 13 residues. The CDR3 DNA sequence: TGCGCCAGCAGCCAAGAGGGAGGAGAGACCCAGTACTTC. Translation: CASSQEGGETQYF.

This clone was observed a few times. The chain links TRBV9 to TRBJ2-2; D is possibly TRBD1 (6 bases). With 5 bases removed from V and 2 bases from J, the gap between germline ends came to 16 bases. Per the germline V gene, CDR1 is SGDLS and CDR2 is YYNGEE. The CDR3 is made up of 16 amino acids. The CDR3 region has the DNA TGTGCCAGCAGTGGACCGGGACATATCAACACCGGGGAGCTGTTTTTT. As protein: CASSGPGHINTGELFF.

The chain has TRBV10-3 and TRBJ1-3; no clear D. This CDR3 has 12 amino acids. Germline CDR1 is ENHRY and CDR2 is SYGVKD. The germline V and J ends were trimmed by 2 bases and 4 bases, with 3 bases remaining between them. The CDR3 reads CAISELGNTIYF. The CDR3 region has the DNA TGTGCCATCAGTGAGCTCGGAAACACCATATATTTT.

This chain uses TRBV4-2 with TRBJ1-6, with 10 bases that match TRBD1. V gave up 0 bases and J gave up 9 bases; unmatched junction bases: 2. This CDR3 has 15 residues. Per the germline V gene, CDR1 is LGHNA and CDR2 is YNFKEQ. CDR3 in DNA: TGTGCCAGCAGCCAAGAGGGACAGGGGAGTTCACCCCTCCACTTT. It is translated as CASSQEGQGSSPLHF.

The chain combines TRBV13 with TRBJ2-3, with no clear D. Germline assignment: CDR1 PRHDT and CDR2 FYEKMQ (reference sequence). The CDR3 extends over 13 amino acids. Trimming stripped 5 bases from V and 6 bases from J, with 12 bases between. CDR3 loop: CASSMSVPDTQYF. The CDR3 nucleotides are TGTGCCAGCAGCATGAGTGTCCCGGATACGCAGTATTTT. Based on the CDR3 plus reference TRBV13 and TRBJ2-3, the full variable domain is AAGVIQSPRHLIKEKRETATLKCYPIPRHDTVYWYQQGPGQDPQFLISFYEKMQSDKGSIPDRFSAQQFSDYHSELNMSSLELGDSALYFCASSMSVPDTQYFGPGTRLTVL.

This clone was recorded once. The CDR3 sequence: CASSETWGGEAFF. CDR3 nucleotides: TGTGCCAGCAGTGAAACATGGGGGGGCGAAGCTTTCTTT. The chain carries TRBV2 and TRBJ1-1, with a tentative D call TRBD1 (6 bases). This CDR3 is 13 amino acids long. V lost 2 bases and J 8 bases, leaving 12 bases between the germline ends. From germline, CDR1 is SNHLY and CDR2 FYNNEI.

The V gene is TRBV7-9, the J gene TRBJ1-1, with 8 bases aligning to TRBD1. Germline CDR1 is SEHNR and CDR2 is FQNEAQ (reference sequence). V dropped 5 bases and J dropped 4; count of bases not matched to a gene: 9. The length of the CDR3 is 15 residues. CDR3 bases: TGTGCCAGCAGCCATCACATCGGACAGGGCACTGAAGCTTTCTTT. Its translation is CASSHHIGQGTEAFF.

This clone was seen once. The chain recombines TRBV9 with TRBJ1-3; no firm D call. V dropped 0 bases and J dropped 4 bases, with 11 bases sitting between them. CDR1 is SGDLS, CDR2 YYNGEE, per germline. The CDR3 extends over 15 amino acids. CDR3: CASSVDGRLGNTIYF. CDR3 nucleotide sequence: TGTGCCAGCAGCGTAGATGGCCGTTTGGGAAACACCATATATTTT.

This clone was seen a single time. The chain recombines TRBV6-1 with TRBJ1-3; no definite D call. Deletions cut 6 bases from V and 0 bases from J, with 6 bases between. Germline assignment: CDR1 MNHNS and CDR2 SASEGT. This CDR3 spans 13 amino acids. The CDR3 reads CASRQLSGNTIYF. As DNA, the CDR3 is TGTGCCAGCAGACAGCTCTCTGGAAACACCATATATTTT.

The rearrangement joins TRBV4-1 to TRBJ2-2; 8 bases are shared with TRBD1. There are 19 residues in the CDR3. Germline V gene sequence: CDR1 MGHRA, CDR2 YSYEKL. V dropped 0 bases and J dropped 4; count of bases not matched to a gene: 13. The CDR3 sequence is CASSQESPRGQGSTGELFF. CDR3 sequence (DNA): TGCGCCAGCAGCCAAGAATCCCCCCGCGGACAGGGATCCACCGGGGAGCTGTTTTTT.

The V call is TRBV5-6, the J call TRBJ2-7; possible D gene TRBD1, 5 bases. CDR3 length: 16 amino acids. Germline V CDR1 and CDR2: SGHDT, YYEEEE. The V end lost 1 base, the J end lost 3 bases, and 17 bases lay between the germline ends. CDR3 bases: TGTGCCAGCAGCTTGTCCCAGGGCCTTATCCTCTACGAGCAGTACTTC. It encodes CASSLSQGLILYEQYF.

This rearrangement joins TRBV6-1 to TRBJ1-2, with D unresolved. Deletions cut 4 bases from V and 2 bases from J, with 14 bases between. The germline gives CDR1 MNHNS, CDR2 SASEGT. The CDR3 runs 15 residues. CDR3 protein: CASSGRSPRNYGYTF. CDR3 DNA: TGTGCCAGCAGTGGTCGCTCGCCACGGAACTATGGCTACACCTTC.

The chain uses TRBV5-1 and TRBJ2-1; 11 positions match TRBD1. Per germline, CDR1 SGHRS and CDR2 YFSETQ. The V and J ends lost 3 bases and 8 bases, in that order; junction bases with no gene match: 4. The CDR3 consists of 14 residues. In nucleotides, the CDR3 is TGCGCCAGCAGCTCTCGGGGACAGGGGGATGAGCAGTTCTTC. It encodes CASSSRGQGDEQFF.

The gene calls are TRBV6-4 and TRBJ2-5, with TRBD2 as a possible D gene (6 bases). Germline V CDR1 and CDR2: MRHNA, SNTAGT. The CDR3 extends over 14 amino acids. Deletions cut 10 bases from V and 3 bases from J, with 18 bases between. CDR3 residues: CATLWGRREETQYF. The CDR3, as DNA: TGTGCCACTCTATGGGGCAGGAGGGAAGAGACCCAGTACTTC.